Below are 22 T cell receptor beta chains sequenced from a single sample in a study of response to subunit inactivated influenza vaccine. Via MiXCR, TCRdb re-called the RT-PCR reads, giving one row per CDR3 protein. The sample lists around 480,000 distinct CDR3 sequences; roughly 11% were seen once. The sequenced sample was PBMCs from blood, obtained about 40 days after vaccination. The source of these receptors is a man between 50 and 59 years old who received an inactivated influenza vaccine.

This clonotype was seen only a few times. J is TRBJ2-5 and V is TRBV6-5, with D uncertain. The germline gives CDR1 MNHEY, CDR2 SVGAGI. This CDR3 is 14 amino acids long. Trimming removed 0 bases from V and 5 bases from J, with 10 bases in between. As DNA, the CDR3 is TGTGCCAGCAGTTACTCCCCAGCTAGGGAGACCCAGTACTTC. Encoded protein: CASSYSPARETQYF.

There are a few counts of this clonotype. The V and J genes are TRBV12-3 or TRBV12-4 and TRBJ2-2, with a tentative D call TRBD2 (6 bases). CDR3 size: 15 residues. Trimming shortened V by 3 bases and J by 6 bases, and 14 bases separated the two germline ends. The CDR3 nucleotides are TGTGCCAGCAGTTTCGTGACTAGTTTTGCCGGGGAGCTGTTTTTT. Protein sequence: CASSFVTSFAGELFF.

This clonotype was picked up a small number of times. The rearrangement uses TRBV12-3 or TRBV12-4 and TRBJ2-6; 12 bases align to TRBD1. After removal of 5 bases from V and 1 base from J, the junction contained 3 bases not matched to a gene. The CDR3 extends over 17 amino acids. In DNA, the CDR3 is TGTGCCAGCAGTCCGGGACAGGGGGCTTCTGGGGCCAACGTCCTGACTTTC. Protein product: CASSPGQGASGANVLTF.

This clonotype has at least ten counts. The CDR3 region has the DNA TGTGCCAGCAGTCCCGGGGGGATTCGCACTGAAGCTTTCTTT. Translating gives CASSPGGIRTEAFF. This chain uses TRBV12-3 or TRBV12-4 with TRBJ1-1; tentatively, D is TRBD1 (5 bases). The ends were cut back, 5 bases at V and 4 bases at J, with 14 bases in the middle. The CDR3 sequence is 14 residues long.

The chain couples TRBV7-8 to TRBJ1-4, with D unresolved. CDR1 is SGHVS and CDR2 is FQNEAQ in the germline V gene. Trimming pared 0 bases from V and 8 bases from J, leaving 13 bases between. The CDR3 is 15 residues long. CDR3 protein: CASSLAAGIQEKLFF. CDR3 in DNA: TGTGCCAGCAGCTTAGCGGCAGGTATACAAGAAAAACTGTTTTTT.

The gene calls are TRBV12-3 or TRBV12-4 and TRBJ2-2; D call uncertain. The ends were cut back, 4 bases at V and 6 bases at J, with 15 bases in the middle. The CDR3 is 15 amino acids. The CDR3 DNA is TGTGCCAGCAGTTACTTGGTCTCCGGGCCCGGGGAGCTGTTTTTT. Encoded protein: CASSYLVSGPGELFF.

Many counts were recorded for this clonotype. V and J are TRBV12-3 or TRBV12-4 and TRBJ1-6; 8 bases match TRBD1. The V gene end was trimmed by 3 bases and the J gene end by 6 bases; junction bases not matched to a gene: 1. The CDR3 covers 14 residues. The CDR3 sequence is CASSLQGANSPLHF. Written as DNA, the CDR3 is TGTGCCAGCAGTTTGCAGGGGGCTAATTCACCCCTCCACTTT.

A few counts support this clonotype. CDR3 bases: TGTGCCAGCAGTGCAGCCGGGACAAAGTATCAGCCCCAGCATTTT. Its translation: CASSAAGTKYQPQHF. V usage is TRBV12-3 or TRBV12-4 and J usage is TRBJ1-5, with D perhaps TRBD1 (6 bases). V was cut by 5 bases and J by 5 bases, with 16 bases left in between. The CDR3 is 15 residues long.

V is TRBV5-1 and J is TRBJ2-3, with 9 bases fitting TRBD1. V lost 9 bases, J lost 2 bases, and 10 bases stayed unmatched. The CDR3 loop spans 15 amino acids. CDR1 is SGHRS, CDR2 YFSETQ, per germline. The CDR3 nucleotides are TGCGCCACCAGGACAGGGGTCCCATCCACAGATACGCAGTATTTT. Protein: CATRTGVPSTDTQYF.

This clonotype was counted ten times or more. The V call is TRBV27, the J call TRBJ1-1; 7 positions match TRBD1. The CDR3 covers 14 residues. The V and J ends lost 2 bases and 5 bases, in that order; junction bases with no gene match: 5. Looked up from germline, CDR1 is MNHEY and CDR2 is SMNVEV (reference sequence). This chain's CDR3 is CASSLDRVGTEAFF. CDR3 DNA sequence: TGTGCCAGCAGTTTAGACAGGGTGGGGACTGAAGCTTTCTTT.

In this sample, this clonotype turned up a few times. V usage is TRBV29-1 and J usage is TRBJ1-1, with 7 bases aligning to TRBD1. J lost 6 bases, V lost 7 bases, and 2 bases had no gene match. The germline CDR1 and CDR2 sequences are SQVTM and ANQGSEA. The CDR3 loop spans 10 amino acids. The CDR3 DNA reads TGCAGCGCGGGGACAGCTGAAGCTTTCTTT. This codes for CSAGTAEAFF.

This clonotype was found many times. The chain carries TRBV5-5 and TRBJ2-2, with D perhaps matching TRBD1 (6 bases). Germline-derived CDR1 and CDR2 are SGHKS and YYEKEE (reference sequence). The CDR3 spans 14 residues. Trimming took 4 bases from V and 6 from J, leaving 13 bases between them. CDR3 in DNA: TGTGCCAGCAGCCCCGACAGGTTTTCCGGGGAGCTGTTTTTT. It is translated as CASSPDRFSGELFF.

This clonotype was detected ten times or more. The chain has TRBV20-1 and TRBJ2-7; either TRBD1 or TRBD2 may fit D (5 bases each). The CDR3 extends over 15 amino acids. The germline gives CDR1 DFQATT, CDR2 SNEGSKA (reference sequence). The germline V and J ends were trimmed by 7 bases and 5 bases, with 24 bases remaining between them. The CDR3 DNA is TGCAGTGTTCACGACTACAGGTTAGCATCCGACGAGCAGTACTTC. Translation gives CSVHDYRLASDEQYF.

This clonotype has ten or more counts. V is TRBV7-9 and J is TRBJ2-1; D not certain. V gave up 5 bases and J gave up 4 bases, with 15 bases separating them. The CDR3 spans 15 residues. From germline, CDR1 is SEHNR and CDR2 FQNEAQ (reference sequence). CDR3 DNA: TGTGCCAGCAGCCCTATCAGACTTAGATACAATGAGCAGTTCTTC. The encoded protein is CASSPIRLRYNEQFF.

This clonotype was seen ten or more times. The junction departs from the called germline gene at one end, perhaps through a read error. This chain links TRBV12-3 or TRBV12-4 with TRBJ2-5, with unresolved D. This CDR3 is 8 amino acids long. The CDR3 loop reads CASSSSDF. CDR3 nucleotide sequence: TGTGCCAGCAGTTCGTCCGACTTC.

This clonotype occurred many times. The gene calls are TRBV2 and TRBJ2-7, with D perhaps matching TRBD1 (5 bases). The CDR3 covers 11 residues. Germline V gene lookup returns CDR1 SNHLY and CDR2 FYNNEI. Trimming removed 6 bases at V and 4 bases at J, with 7 bases between. CDR3 sequence: CASRKGYEQYF. Here the CDR3 DNA reads TGTGCCAGCAGAAAGGGGTACGAGCAGTACTTC.

This chain connects TRBV18 to TRBJ2-1; 9 positions agree with TRBD2. The V segment lost 6 bases and the J segment 5 bases; nucleotides outside the gene matches: 8. CDR1 is KGHSH and CDR2 is LQKENI in the germline V gene. The CDR3 has 15 residues. The CDR3 DNA reads as TGTGCCAGCTCCACCCCTGGCGGGAGGGACAATGAGCAGTTCTTC. Protein product: CASSTPGGRDNEQFF.

This clonotype has at least ten counts. The V and J genes are TRBV7-9 and TRBJ1-5; D is unresolved. V lost 3 bases, J lost 3 bases, and 9 bases lay in between. CDR1 is SEHNR, CDR2 FQNEAQ, per germline (reference sequence). This CDR3 has 14 residues. The CDR3 DNA follows: TGTGCCAGCAGCTTTGGCCTAGACAATCAGCCCCAGCATTTT. Amino acid sequence: CASSFGLDNQPQHF. The complete variable domain, with remaining parts taken from reference TRBV7-9 and TRBJ1-5, reads DTGVSQNPRHKITKRGQNVTFRCDPISEHNRLYWYRQTLGQGPEFLTYFQNEAQLEKSRLLSDRFSAERPKGSFSTLEIQRTEQGDSAMYLCASSFGLDNQPQHFGDGTRLSIL.

This clonotype appeared many times. This rearrangement joins TRBV20-1 to TRBJ2-5; D may be TRBD2 (6 bases). Germline CDR1 is DFQATT and CDR2 is SNEGSKA (reference sequence). CDR3 length equals 13 residues. V was trimmed by 1 base and J by 5 bases, leaving 11 bases between them. This chain's CDR3 is CSARARLAETQYF. CDR3 DNA sequence: TGCAGTGCTAGAGCTCGGCTAGCGGAGACCCAGTACTTC.

This clonotype was recorded at least ten times. DNA for the CDR3: TGCAGTGCTATCTCCCCCCCGCTTTCTCTCACAGATACGCAGTATTTT. Translation gives CSAISPPLSLTDTQYF. The chain combines TRBV20-1 with TRBJ2-3; no reliable D call. The germline gives CDR1 DFQATT, CDR2 SNEGSKA (reference sequence). Trimming cost V 4 bases and J 2 bases, with 19 bases left between them. The CDR3 sequence is 16 residues long.

This CDR3 is CASSQDRGVSTGELFF. The CDR3, as DNA: TGCGCCAGCAGCCAAGATCGGGGTGTGAGCACCGGGGAGCTGTTTTTT. The V and J genes are TRBV4-3 and TRBJ2-2, with D maybe TRBD2 (5 bases). CDR1 and CDR2 (germline): LGHNA, YSLEER. This CDR3 spans 16 amino acids. Trimming cost V 0 bases and J 4 bases, with 12 bases left between them.

The V call is TRBV5-1, the J call TRBJ2-3, with a weak D call TRBD1 (6 bases). The CDR3 covers 13 residues. Trimming pared 7 bases from V and 0 bases from J, leaving 9 bases between. Germline CDR1 is SGHRS and CDR2 is YFSETQ. CDR3 bases: TGCGCCAGCGGTCAGGGGAGCACAGATACGCAGTATTTT. This translates into CASGQGSTDTQYF.